The 28 T cell receptor beta chains in this list originate from one sample, sequenced in a study of CD8+ T cells in alopecia areata. Stated treatment: oral pan-JAK inhibitor, 5-10 mg twice daily. Sequencing relied on a cDNA template that was reverse transcribed from extracted RNA. TCRdb keeps only in-frame clones here, not all; method: immunoSEQ multiplex PCR. The top ten clones hold around 9.1% of a sample with some 180,000 clones, 45% to 60% of them seen once. Sequences were derived from CD8+ T cells sorted from blood, sampled around week 52, from a patient treated with tofacitinib. All receptors derive from a human donor with alopecia areata.

The genes are TRBV9 and TRBJ2-1, with 7 bases matching TRBD1. CDR3 size: 16 residues. CDR1 and CDR2 (germline): SGDLS, YYNGEE. J was trimmed by 2 bases and V by 4 bases; bases with no gene match: 9. The CDR3 DNA reads as TGTGCCAGCAGCCCCCAGACAGGGAGAACCTACAATGAGCAGTTCTTC. Translated, it gives CASSPQTGRTYNEQFF.

The genes are TRBV7-6 and TRBJ2-7; TRBD1 is a possible D gene (6 bases). Germline CDR1 and CDR2: SGHVS and FNYEAQ. V lost 0 bases, J lost 3 bases, and 6 bases lay in between. This CDR3 has 13 amino acids. In DNA, the CDR3 is TGTGCCAGCAGCTTAGCGGGACACTACGAGCAGTACTTC. Its protein product is CASSLAGHYEQYF.

V and J are TRBV23-1 and TRBJ1-5; D is ambiguous. TRBV23-1 belongs to the ORF category, with a function that is uncertain. The CDR3 runs 15 residues. Between the trimmed V and J ends, which lost 0 bases and 4 bases, there was a span of 10 bases. The CDR3 protein is CASSQSGTVNQPQHF. In DNA form, the CDR3 reads TGCGCCAGCAGTCAATCTGGAACAGTTAATCAGCCCCAGCATTTT.

Only a few counts were recorded for this clone. The chain couples TRBV29-1 to TRBJ1-2; D gene uncertain. Trimming stripped 3 bases from V and 2 bases from J, with 19 bases between. Germline CDR1 reads SQVTM; CDR2 reads ANQGSEA. The CDR3 is 16 amino acids. Written as DNA, the CDR3 is TGCAGCGTTGATCCGGTCGCGGGAGGGCTCAACTATGGCTACACCTTC. Encoded protein: CSVDPVAGGLNYGYTF.

In nucleotides, the CDR3 is TGTGCCAGCCTAACAGGGTCCCATGAGCAGTTCTTC. It is translated as CASLTGSHEQFF. V is TRBV27 and J is TRBJ2-1, with D possibly TRBD1 on 6 matching bases. Trimming took 8 bases from V and 8 from J, leaving 13 bases between them. Germline V gives CDR1 MNHEY, CDR2 SMNVEV (reference sequence). The CDR3 loop spans 12 amino acids.

This chain joins TRBV11-2 and TRBJ1-1; D is perhaps TRBD1 (5 bases). Trimming removed 5 bases at V and 1 base at J, with 17 bases between. The CDR3 is 16 amino acids. Germline V gives CDR1 SGHAT, CDR2 FQNNGV. The CDR3 nucleotides are TGTGCCAGCAGCCCTGCACCGTGGGGGGAGAACACTGAAGCTTTCTTT. Its translation: CASSPAPWGENTEAFF.

This chain connects TRBV4-1 to TRBJ1-1, with D hard to call. The CDR3 spans 14 residues. Per germline, CDR1 MGHRA and CDR2 YSYEKL. V dropped 4 bases and J dropped 6 bases, with 15 bases sitting between them. CDR3 amino acids: CASSLIGGGAEAFF. The CDR3 region has the DNA TGCGCCAGCAGCCTGATAGGTGGCGGGGCTGAAGCTTTCTTT.

The chain joins TRBV5-6 to TRBJ2-1; tentatively, D is TRBD2 (6 bases). Per the germline V gene, CDR1 is SGHDT and CDR2 is YYEEEE. Trimming took off 4 bases at V and 2 bases at J, with 13 bases between the two ends. CDR3 length: 15 residues. CDR3 residues: CASSGGTVAYNEQFF. The CDR3 nucleotides are TGTGCCAGCAGCGGCGGGACCGTTGCCTACAATGAGCAGTTCTTC.

This clone came up a few times. The chain joins TRBV30 to TRBJ1-5; TRBD1 matches 8 bases. Germline V gives CDR1 GTSNPN, CDR2 SVGIG (reference sequence). CDR3 length: 14 amino acids. V lost 2 bases, J lost 6 bases, and 6 bases stayed unmatched. The CDR3 bases are TGTGCCTGGAGTATTGGCAGGGGGCCTCAGCCCCAGCATTTT. It yields the protein CAWSIGRGPQPQHF.

On this clone: Other DNA variants within this sample encode the same CDR3. The chain couples TRBV30 to TRBJ2-7; D is undetermined. This CDR3 contains 13 residues. The germline gives CDR1 GTSNPN, CDR2 SVGIG (reference sequence). Trimming removed 0 bases at V and 4 bases at J, with 10 bases between. The CDR3 DNA reads TGTGCCTGGAGTGTACTCGGCGATTACGAGCAGTACTTC. This sequence encodes CAWSVLGDYEQYF.

The chain couples TRBV5-6 to TRBJ2-2; TRBD1 matches at 9 bases. CDR1 SGHDT and CDR2 YYEEEE come from the germline V gene. Trimming removed 1 base from V and 4 bases from J; junction bases left unmatched: 5. This CDR3 is built from 16 residues. The CDR3: CASSLTGGAGTGELFF. The CDR3 nucleotides read TGTGCCAGCAGCTTGACAGGGGGCGCGGGCACCGGGGAGCTGTTTTTT.

The chain links TRBV7-9 to TRBJ1-1; D may be TRBD1 (5 bases). This CDR3 contains 14 residues. With 4 bases removed from V and 5 bases from J, the gap between germline ends came to 14 bases. CDR1 and CDR2 (germline): SEHNR, FQNEAQ (reference sequence). CDR3 DNA sequence: TGTGCCAGCAGCTGGACACAGGCCGTAACTGAAGCTTTCTTT. Translation: CASSWTQAVTEAFF.

This chain connects TRBV25-1 to TRBJ2-7, with 7 bases identical to TRBD2. From germline, CDR1 is MGHDK and CDR2 SYGVNS. V dropped 5 bases and J dropped 0; count of bases not matched to a gene: 4. The CDR3 is made up of 14 amino acids. As DNA, the CDR3 is TGTGCCAGCAGTCCCGGGGGGAACTCCTACGAGCAGTACTTC. Translated, it gives CASSPGGNSYEQYF.

This chain's CDR3 is CASSRVLAGNNEQFF. The CDR3 coding sequence is TGCGCCAGCAGCCGCGTGCTAGCGGGGAACAATGAGCAGTTCTTC. The chain has TRBV5-1 and TRBJ2-1; 9 nucleotides match TRBD2. The V gene end was trimmed by 4 bases and the J gene end by 5 bases; junction bases not matched to a gene: 7. The germline V gene encodes CDR1 SGHRS and CDR2 YFSETQ. The CDR3 covers 15 residues.

This sequence joins TRBV30 and TRBJ1-2; maybe TRBD1 (5 bases). Germline V lookup: CDR1 GTSNPN, CDR2 SVGIG (reference sequence). The CDR3 contains 12 residues. V was clipped by 1 base and J by 7 bases, with 10 bases between them. CDR3 in DNA: TGTGCCTGGAGTGAACCCGGGACTGGCTACACCTTC. Its translation: CAWSEPGTGYTF.

This sequence joins TRBV13 and TRBJ1-2; the match to TRBD1 covers 7 bases. V lost 5 bases and J lost 4; bases outside the gene matches: 7. The CDR3 has 14 amino acids. The germline V gene encodes CDR1 PRHDT and CDR2 FYEKMQ (reference sequence). CDR3 sequence (DNA): TGTGCCAGCAGCCCGCAGACAGGGCTCTATGGCTACACCTTC. Residues: CASSPQTGLYGYTF.

The chain is built from TRBV2 and TRBJ1-1, with 10 bases aligning to TRBD1. With 3 bases clipped from V and 0 bases from J, the junction kept 1 base outside the gene matches. The CDR3 sequence is 15 residues long. CDR1 and CDR2 (germline): SNHLY, FYNNEI. The CDR3 DNA sequence: TGTGCCAGCAGTGAGGGACAGGGGTTGAACACTGAAGCTTTCTTT. Its translation is CASSEGQGLNTEAFF.

V usage is TRBV9 and J usage is TRBJ2-3, with 7 nucleotides matching TRBD2. The CDR3 totals 16 residues. Trimming at V came to 4 bases and at J to 5 bases, leaving 13 bases not matched to a gene. Germline V CDR1 and CDR2: SGDLS, YYNGEE. This chain's CDR3 is CASSPRGSGVGDTQYF. For the CDR3, the DNA is TGTGCCAGCAGCCCTAGGGGCAGCGGGGTTGGAGATACGCAGTATTTT.

This clone has just a few counts. V and J are TRBV11-2 and TRBJ2-2; a possible D gene is TRBD1 (6 bases). The CDR3 length is 17 residues. Germline V gene data show CDR1 as SGHAT and CDR2 as FQNNGV. Trimming took off 6 bases at V and 6 bases at J, with 23 bases between the two ends. CDR3 region: CASSLIPRGLNPGELFF. The CDR3, as DNA: TGTGCCAGCAGTCTAATACCCAGGGGCTTGAATCCCGGGGAGCTGTTTTTT. Combining the CDR3 with reference TRBV11-2 and TRBJ2-2 gives the whole variable domain EAGVAQSPRYKIIEKRQSVAFWCNPISGHATLYWYQQILGQGPKLLIQFQNNGVVDDSQLPKDRFSAERLKGVDSTLKIQPAKLEDSAVYLCASSLIPRGLNPGELFFGEGSRLTVL.

The chain's CDR3 is CASSSARDRTEAFF. The CDR3 region has the DNA TGTGCCAGCAGCTCGGCCAGGGACCGAACTGAAGCTTTCTTT. The chain couples TRBV7-9 to TRBJ1-1, with D perhaps matching TRBD1 (5 bases). Germline V gives CDR1 SEHNR, CDR2 FQNEAQ (reference sequence). The CDR3 has 14 residues. Trimming pared 4 bases from V and 5 bases from J, leaving 14 bases between.

This clone has only a few counts. The chain joins TRBV7-3 to TRBJ2-6; 10 nucleotides match TRBD1. The CDR3 extends over 16 amino acids. Trimming took 9 bases from V and 0 from J; bases not matched to a gene: 5. Germline CDR1 SGHTA, CDR2 FQGTGA. The CDR3 nucleotides read TGTGCCAGTGGGACAGGGGCCTTCTCTGGGGCCAACGTCCTGACTTTC. Its protein product is CASGTGAFSGANVLTF.

The rearrangement links TRBV7-9 to TRBJ2-3, with TRBD2 as a possible D gene (6 bases). CDR1 and CDR2 from the germline V gene are SEHNR and FQNEAQ (reference sequence). Trimming cost V 8 bases and J 2 bases, with 14 bases left between them. The CDR3 sequence is 14 residues long. CDR3 nucleotide sequence: TGTGCCAGCCAAGTGGGCGGGAACACAGATACGCAGTATTTT. As protein: CASQVGGNTDTQYF.

This chain connects TRBV30 to TRBJ2-1; 11 nucleotides line up with TRBD2. This CDR3 is 16 amino acids long. Trimming took 1 base from V and 9 from J; bases not matched to a gene: 11. Germline CDR1 reads GTSNPN; CDR2 reads SVGIG (reference sequence). For the CDR3, the DNA is TGTGCCTGGAGTGGGATAGCGGGGGGGCCTCGCGTTGAGCAGTTCTTC. Translation: CAWSGIAGGPRVEQFF.

This chain connects TRBV11-1 to TRBJ2-7, with D perhaps matching TRBD1 (6 bases). There are 15 residues in the CDR3. CDR1 is SGHAT and CDR2 is FQDESV in the germline V gene (reference sequence). Trimming removed 1 base from V and 4 bases from J, with 14 bases in between. The DNA for the CDR3 is TGTGCCAGCAGCTTAGTCCAGGGGAGAGATTACGAGCAGTACTTC. Its protein product is CASSLVQGRDYEQYF.

This clone was seen a few times. This chain joins TRBV29-1 and TRBJ2-2; D possibly corresponds to TRBD2 (5 bases). Germline CDR1 SQVTM, CDR2 ANQGSEA. Trimming cost V 3 bases and J 7 bases, with 9 bases left between them. The CDR3 spans 12 residues. CDR3 region: CSVDHGDGELFF. CDR3 bases: TGCAGCGTTGATCACGGGGACGGGGAGCTGTTTTTT.

This clone has just a few counts. The chain carries TRBV5-4 and TRBJ2-1; unclear D gene. The germline gives CDR1 SGHNT, CDR2 YYREEE (reference sequence). Trimming left V 4 bases short and J 6 bases short, with 8 bases between. The CDR3 consists of 12 residues. The CDR3 loop reads CASSVTPNEQFF. The CDR3 bases are TGTGCCAGCAGCGTGACGCCCAATGAGCAGTTCTTC. The whole variable domain, remainder taken from reference TRBV5-4 and TRBJ2-1, is ETGVTQSPTHLIKTRGQQVTLRCSSQSGHNTVSWYQQALGQGPQFIFQYYREEENGRGNFPPRFSGLQFPNYSSELNVNALELDDSALYLCASSVTPNEQFFGPGTRLTVL.

The chain combines TRBV30 with TRBJ1-3; D remains unclear. The CDR3 runs 17 residues. The germline V gene has CDR1 GTSNPN and CDR2 SVGIG (reference sequence). V was pared by 4 bases and J by 0 bases, with 19 bases between. The CDR3 region is CAWNPIPSGFSGNTIYF. The CDR3 DNA reads as TGTGCCTGGAACCCTATCCCTTCAGGATTCTCTGGAAACACCATATATTTT.

The chain joins TRBV13 to TRBJ2-5, with TRBD2 identical over 9 bases. V was pared by 4 bases and J by 6 bases, with 9 bases of the junction left unmatched. The CDR3 totals 15 residues. CDR1 is PRHDT and CDR2 is FYEKMQ in the germline V gene (reference sequence). CDR3 residues: CASSSPASGEKTQYF. The CDR3, as DNA: TGTGCCAGCAGCTCCCCGGCTAGCGGGGAGAAGACCCAGTACTTC.